This T cell receptor (beta chain) was sequenced in a study of blood T cell repertoires in COVID-19. Repertoires were generated with immunoSEQ multiplex PCR, while TCRdb's copy carries only in-frame clones and drops some. This table has approximately 180,000 clones, around three quarters appearing once. CDR3 length: 15 amino acids. Trimming took 6 bases from V and 1 from J, leaving 14 bases between them. The germline V gene has CDR1 KGHSH and CDR2 LQKENI. This clone has a count of ten or more. Sequenced sample: PBMCs or T cells enriched from blood (not recorded which). The chain employs TRBV18 and TRBJ2-3, with a possible D match to TRBD2 (5 bases). The clonotype comes from a woman aged 45-65 years with acute COVID-19. The CDR3 loop is CASSPFDGGTDTQYF. The CDR3 bases are TGTGCCAGCTCCCCCTTTGACGGGGGCACAGATACGCAGTATTTT.